This T cell receptor (beta chain) was retrieved from a study of T cell responses to AZD1222 COVID-19 vaccine. A note on this clone: This specimen includes other DNA sequences encoding the same CDR3.

V was pared by 3 bases and J by 1 base, with 9 bases between. The CDR3 runs 14 residues. Germline lookup yields CDR1 KGHSH and CDR2 LQKENI. Whether given at about 4 or about 12 weeks, second doses were pooled. The protocol was immunoSEQ multiplex PCR, while the TCRdb copy is restricted to in-frame clones and leaves out a portion. The table includes under 150,000 clones, roughly 93% detected once. This TCR derives from an adult who received the AZD1222 COVID-19 vaccine. The material sequenced was peripheral blood, taken 28 days after the second AZD1222 dose. The chain couples TRBV18 to TRBJ1-1; maybe TRBD1 (5 bases). CDR3 loop: CASSPQGANTEAFF. CDR3 DNA: TGTGCCAGCTCACCGCAGGGCGCGAACACTGAAGCTTTCTTT.